Following are 6 T cell receptor beta chains from one sample sequenced in a study of cytotoxic CD8 clonotypes in ibrutinib-treated CLL. TCRdb keeps only in-frame clones here, not all; method: immunoSEQ multiplex PCR. The sample records some 200,000 clones, 70% to 75% being singletons. Sample: PBMCs, taken after 12 months of ibrutinib treatment. These receptors all come from a human donor with chronic lymphocytic leukemia.

The CDR3, as DNA: TGTGCCTGGAGTGTACCGTGGGACAGGGGGTCCCACGAGCAGTACTTC. Translated: CAWSVPWDRGSHEQYF. V gene TRBV30 combines with J gene TRBJ2-7; 11 bases are shared with TRBD1. Trimming removed 0 bases from V and 5 bases from J; junction bases left unmatched: 9. CDR1 and CDR2 from the germline V gene are GTSNPN and SVGIG (reference sequence). The CDR3 totals 16 residues.

This sequence joins TRBV27 and TRBJ1-1; TRBD1 is a possible D gene (6 bases). The CDR3 runs 15 residues. V was clipped by 6 bases and J by 5 bases, with 19 bases between them. The germline CDR1 and CDR2 sequences are MNHEY and SMNVEV (reference sequence). The CDR3 sequence is CASSPYRVRKTEAFF. In DNA form, the CDR3 reads TGTGCCAGCAGCCCCTACAGGGTCAGAAAGACTGAAGCTTTCTTT.

This clone was detected ten times or more. The rearrangement uses TRBV30 and TRBJ1-3; D unclear. Germline V gives CDR1 GTSNPN, CDR2 SVGIG (reference sequence). This CDR3 has 14 residues. V gave up 4 bases and J gave up 0 bases, with 10 bases separating them. CDR3 bases: TGTGCCTGGATGTTGGGATCCTCTGGAAACACCATATATTTT. This translates into CAWMLGSSGNTIYF.

This clone has just one count. The chain joins TRBV28 to TRBJ1-5; D is uncertain. This CDR3 spans 14 amino acids. Trimming left V 5 bases short and J 2 bases short, with 10 bases between. CDR1 and CDR2 (germline): MDHEN, SYDVKM. The CDR3 DNA is TGTGCCAGCAGTCTCCCGACCCGCAATCAGCCCCAGCATTTT. Protein: CASSLPTRNQPQHF.

The DNA for the CDR3 is TGTGCCAGCAGTTTATGGACCGGGTTTCGGGGCACTGAAGCTTTCTTT. Its translation: CASSLWTGFRGTEAFF. The chain employs TRBV27 and TRBJ1-1; D remains unclear. V lost 1 base, J lost 4 bases, and 16 bases lay in between. The CDR3 loop spans 16 amino acids. Germline V lookup: CDR1 MNHEY, CDR2 SMNVEV (reference sequence).

The rearrangement joins TRBV5-4 to TRBJ2-5; 7 bases line up with TRBD1. V lost 7 bases to trimming and J lost 4 bases; unmatched junction nucleotides: 10. The CDR3 length is 14 residues. The germline gives CDR1 SGHNT, CDR2 YYREEE (reference sequence). The CDR3 DNA sequence: TGTGCCAGCGGGGTAACAGGGGCGGGAGAGACCCAGTACTTC. It codes for CASGVTGAGETQYF.